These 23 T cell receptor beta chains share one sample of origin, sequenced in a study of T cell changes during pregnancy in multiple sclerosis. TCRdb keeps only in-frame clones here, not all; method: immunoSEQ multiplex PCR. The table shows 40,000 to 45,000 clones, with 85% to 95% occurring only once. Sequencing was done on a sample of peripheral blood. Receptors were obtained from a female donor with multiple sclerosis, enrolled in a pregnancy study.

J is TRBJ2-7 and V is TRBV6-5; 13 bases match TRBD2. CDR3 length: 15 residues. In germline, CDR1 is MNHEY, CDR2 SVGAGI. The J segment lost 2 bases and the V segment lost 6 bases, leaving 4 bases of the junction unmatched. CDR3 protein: CASRDGTSGAYEQYF. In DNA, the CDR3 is TGTGCCAGCAGGGACGGGACTAGCGGGGCCTACGAGCAGTACTTC.

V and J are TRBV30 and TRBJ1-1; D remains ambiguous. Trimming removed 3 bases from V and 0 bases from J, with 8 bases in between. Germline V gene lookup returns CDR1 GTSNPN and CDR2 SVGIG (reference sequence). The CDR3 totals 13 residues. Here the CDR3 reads CAWRQNMNTEAFF. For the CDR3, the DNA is TGTGCCTGGAGGCAGAATATGAACACTGAAGCTTTCTTT.

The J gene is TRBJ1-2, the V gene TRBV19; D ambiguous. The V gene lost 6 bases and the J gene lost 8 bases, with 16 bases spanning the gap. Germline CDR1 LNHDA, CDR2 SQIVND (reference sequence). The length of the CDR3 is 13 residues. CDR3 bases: TGTGCCAGTAGAAACTTGACCCCCGGGGGCTACACCTTC. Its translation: CASRNLTPGGYTF.

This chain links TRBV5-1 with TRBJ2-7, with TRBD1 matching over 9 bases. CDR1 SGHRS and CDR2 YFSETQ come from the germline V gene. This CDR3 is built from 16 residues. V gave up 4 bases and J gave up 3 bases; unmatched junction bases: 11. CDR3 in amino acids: CASSDLQGARGYEQYF. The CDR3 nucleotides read TGCGCCAGCAGCGACCTACAGGGGGCGCGGGGCTACGAGCAGTACTTC.

CDR3 in amino acids: CACGTNYEQYF. The CDR3 DNA is TGTGCCTGCGGGACCAACTACGAGCAGTACTTC. The rearrangement uses TRBV30 and TRBJ2-7; either TRBD1 or TRBD2 may supply D (5 bases each). Trimming cost V 6 bases and J 3 bases, with 9 bases left between them. Germline V gives CDR1 GTSNPN, CDR2 SVGIG (reference sequence). The CDR3 has 11 residues.

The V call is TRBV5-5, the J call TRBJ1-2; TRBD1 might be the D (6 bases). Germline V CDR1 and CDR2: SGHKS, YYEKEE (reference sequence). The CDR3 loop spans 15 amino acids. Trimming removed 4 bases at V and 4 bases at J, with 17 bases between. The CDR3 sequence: CASSPEGGLGYGYTF. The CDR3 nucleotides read TGTGCCAGCAGCCCCGAGGGGGGGCTGGGCTATGGCTACACCTTC.

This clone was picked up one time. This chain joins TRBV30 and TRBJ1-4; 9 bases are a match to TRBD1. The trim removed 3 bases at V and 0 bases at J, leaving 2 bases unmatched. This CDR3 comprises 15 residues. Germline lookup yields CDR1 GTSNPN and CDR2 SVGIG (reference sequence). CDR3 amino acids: CAWRRQGATNEKLFF. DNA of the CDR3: TGTGCCTGGAGGCGACAGGGGGCAACTAATGAAAAACTGTTTTTT.

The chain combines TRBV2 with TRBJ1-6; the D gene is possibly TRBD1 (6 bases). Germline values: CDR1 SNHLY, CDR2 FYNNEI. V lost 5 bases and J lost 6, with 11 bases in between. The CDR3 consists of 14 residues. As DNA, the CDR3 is TGTGCCAGCAGTCCGGGGGGCCCTAATTCACCCCTCCACTTT. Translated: CASSPGGPNSPLHF.

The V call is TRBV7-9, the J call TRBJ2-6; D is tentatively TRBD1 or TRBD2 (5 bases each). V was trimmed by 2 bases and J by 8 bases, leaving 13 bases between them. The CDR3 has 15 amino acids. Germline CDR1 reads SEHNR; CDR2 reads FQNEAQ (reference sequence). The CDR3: CASSLIGTDPNVLTF. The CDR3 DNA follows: TGTGCCAGCAGCTTAATAGGGACCGATCCCAACGTCCTGACTTTC. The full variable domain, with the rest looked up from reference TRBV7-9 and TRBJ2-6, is DTGVSQNPRHKITKRGQNVTFRCDPISEHNRLYWYRQTLGQGPEFLTYFQNEAQLEKSRLLSDRFSAERPKGSFSTLEIQRTEQGDSAMYLCASSLIGTDPNVLTFGAGSRLTVL.

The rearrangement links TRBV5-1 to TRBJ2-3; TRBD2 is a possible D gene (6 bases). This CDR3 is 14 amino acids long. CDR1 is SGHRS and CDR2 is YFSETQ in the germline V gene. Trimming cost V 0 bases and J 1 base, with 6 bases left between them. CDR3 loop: CASSLASGTDTQYF. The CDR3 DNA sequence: TGCGCCAGCAGCTTGGCTAGCGGCACAGATACGCAGTATTTT.

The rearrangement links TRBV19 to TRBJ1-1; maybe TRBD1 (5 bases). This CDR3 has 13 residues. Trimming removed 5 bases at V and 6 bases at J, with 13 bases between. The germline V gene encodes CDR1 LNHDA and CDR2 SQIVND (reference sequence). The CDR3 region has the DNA TGTGCCAGTAGTTCTCATGGGGGGGCTGAAGCTTTCTTT. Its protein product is CASSSHGGAEAFF.

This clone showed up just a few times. In nucleotides, the CDR3 is TGTGCCTGGAGTGTACGCCCGGATAACTATGGCTACACCTTC. Its translation: CAWSVRPDNYGYTF. The rearrangement links TRBV30 to TRBJ1-2; D remains unclear. V lost 0 bases to trimming and J lost 1 base, with 9 bases between them. This CDR3 has 14 amino acids. The germline V gene has CDR1 GTSNPN and CDR2 SVGIG (reference sequence).

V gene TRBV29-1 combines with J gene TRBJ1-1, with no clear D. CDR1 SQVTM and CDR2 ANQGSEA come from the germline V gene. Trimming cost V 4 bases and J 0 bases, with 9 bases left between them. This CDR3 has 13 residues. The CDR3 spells CSVADGMNTEAFF. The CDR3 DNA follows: TGCAGCGTTGCGGACGGAATGAACACTGAAGCTTTCTTT.

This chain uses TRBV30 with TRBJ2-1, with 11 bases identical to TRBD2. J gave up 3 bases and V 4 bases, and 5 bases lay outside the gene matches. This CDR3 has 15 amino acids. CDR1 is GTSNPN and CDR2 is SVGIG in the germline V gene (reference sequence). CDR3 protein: CAWIKLAGVYNEQFF. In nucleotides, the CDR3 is TGTGCCTGGATTAAACTAGCGGGGGTCTACAATGAGCAGTTCTTC.

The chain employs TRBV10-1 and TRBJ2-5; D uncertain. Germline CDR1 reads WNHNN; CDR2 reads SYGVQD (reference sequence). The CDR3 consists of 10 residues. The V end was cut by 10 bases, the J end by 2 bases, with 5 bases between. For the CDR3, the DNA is TGCGCCAACCAGCAAGAGACCCAGTACTTC. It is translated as CANQQETQYF.

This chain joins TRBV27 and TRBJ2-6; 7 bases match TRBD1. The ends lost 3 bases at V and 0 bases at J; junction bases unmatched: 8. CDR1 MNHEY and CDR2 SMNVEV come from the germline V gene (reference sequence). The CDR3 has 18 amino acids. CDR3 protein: CASSLVRDRGSGANVLTF. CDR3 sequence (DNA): TGTGCCAGCAGTTTGGTTCGGGACAGAGGCTCTGGGGCCAACGTCCTGACTTTC.

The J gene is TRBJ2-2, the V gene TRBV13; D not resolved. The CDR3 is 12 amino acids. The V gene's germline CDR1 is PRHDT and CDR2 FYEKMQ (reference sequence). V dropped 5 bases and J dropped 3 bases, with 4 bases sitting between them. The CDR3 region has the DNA TGTGCCAGCAGCCTTTACACCGGGGAGCTGTTTTTT. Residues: CASSLYTGELFF.

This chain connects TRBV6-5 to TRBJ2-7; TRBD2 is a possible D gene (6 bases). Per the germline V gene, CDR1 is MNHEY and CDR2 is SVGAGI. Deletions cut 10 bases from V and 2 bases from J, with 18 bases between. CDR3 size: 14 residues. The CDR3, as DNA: TGTGCCACGCAAGCCGGGACTCTAACCTACGAGCAGTACTTC. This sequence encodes CATQAGTLTYEQYF.

The CDR3 DNA reads as TGTGCCAGCAGCTTAGCTGGACTAGGAGCTTTCTTT. This sequence encodes CASSLAGLGAFF. This sequence joins TRBV7-9 and TRBJ1-1, with D unclear. The CDR3 is 12 residues long. The germline V gene encodes CDR1 SEHNR and CDR2 FQNEAQ (reference sequence). Trimming took 0 bases from V and 10 from J, leaving 9 bases between them.

The CDR3 sequence is CASSYSGTGGFEAFF. The CDR3 DNA follows: TGTGCCAGCAGTTACTCTGGGACAGGGGGCTTTGAAGCTTTCTTT. The chain employs TRBV6-5 and TRBJ1-1, with 12 bases identical to TRBD1. This CDR3 region has 15 residues. V trimming: 0 bases; J trimming: 7 bases; junction bases outside the gene matches: 3. CDR1 and CDR2 (germline): MNHEY, SVGAGI.

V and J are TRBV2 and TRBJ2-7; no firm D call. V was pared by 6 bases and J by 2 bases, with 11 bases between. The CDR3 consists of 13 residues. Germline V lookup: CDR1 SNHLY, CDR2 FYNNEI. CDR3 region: CASSPQLPYEQYF. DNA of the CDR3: TGTGCCAGCAGCCCTCAGCTTCCCTACGAGCAGTACTTC.

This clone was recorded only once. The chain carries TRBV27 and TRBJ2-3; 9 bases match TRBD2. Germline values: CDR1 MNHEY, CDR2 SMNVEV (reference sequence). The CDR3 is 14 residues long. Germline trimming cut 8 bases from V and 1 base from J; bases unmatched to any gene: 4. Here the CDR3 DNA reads TGTGCCAGCGGGTTAGCGGGAGGCACAGATACGCAGTATTTT. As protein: CASGLAGGTDTQYF.

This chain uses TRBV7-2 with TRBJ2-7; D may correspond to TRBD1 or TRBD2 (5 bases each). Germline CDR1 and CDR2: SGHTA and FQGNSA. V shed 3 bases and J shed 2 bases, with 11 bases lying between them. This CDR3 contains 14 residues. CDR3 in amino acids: CASSFNPGPYEQYF. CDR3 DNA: TGTGCCAGCAGCTTCAATCCGGGACCCTACGAGCAGTACTTC.